These 11 T cell receptor beta chains share one sample of origin, sequenced in a study of vaccination and CD4 T cells after COVID-19. These receptors have no known antigen. The Oncomine TCR Beta short-read assay was applied to DNA of cultured CD4+ T cells. TCRdb re-analysed the PCR reads in MiXCR, keeping a single row per CDR3 protein. The repertoire holds roughly 4,500 distinct CDR3 sequences, with roughly 20% as singletons. This sample's treatment: approximately nine-day PBMC culture with coronavirus spike peptide pools or control peptides (ViraFEST assay). Material: CD4+ T cells from blood, cultured in vitro, obtained after SARS-CoV-2 vaccination. These TCRs come from a human donor who had recovered from COVID-19.

In its sample, this clonotype is medium-sized. The chain carries TRBV10-1 and TRBJ2-5; D possibly corresponds to TRBD1 (6 bases). The CDR3 length is 13 residues. In germline, CDR1 is WNHNN, CDR2 SYGVQD (reference sequence). V gave up 3 bases and J gave up 2 bases, with 7 bases separating them. This chain's CDR3 is CASSDRGQETQYF. DNA for the CDR3: TGCGCCAGCAGTGATAGGGGGCAAGAGACCCAGTACTTC.

The chain couples TRBV19 to TRBJ1-2, with a tentative D call TRBD1 (5 bases). V was trimmed by 6 bases and J by 8 bases, leaving 13 bases between them. CDR1 is LNHDA, CDR2 SQIVND, per germline (reference sequence). CDR3 size: 12 residues. CDR3 bases: TGTGCCAGTAGAGGCGACAGTAACGGCTACACCTTC. Translated, it gives CASRGDSNGYTF.

By frequency in the sample, this clonotype is medium-sized. This chain's CDR3 is CASSHRIYGYTF. The CDR3 coding sequence is TGTGCCAGCAGCCACAGGATTTATGGCTACACCTTC. The V gene is TRBV7-9, the J gene TRBJ1-2; tentative D call: TRBD1 (5 bases). Trimming cost V 5 bases and J 5 bases, with 9 bases left between them. The CDR3 runs 12 residues. The V gene's germline CDR1 is SEHNR and CDR2 FQNEAQ (reference sequence).

This clonotype has a handful of counts. The chain links TRBV6-5 to TRBJ1-1; 8 nucleotides agree with TRBD1. Germline V lookup: CDR1 MNHEY, CDR2 SVGAGI. The CDR3 covers 18 residues. J lost 0 bases, V lost 4 bases, and 13 bases had no gene match. The CDR3 sequence: CASSSGQGLRVMNTEAFF. Here the CDR3 DNA reads TGTGCCAGCAGTTCCGGACAGGGCCTACGGGTCATGAACACTGAAGCTTTCTTT.

This clonotype was detected many times. V usage is TRBV7-9 and J usage is TRBJ2-3; TRBD1 aligns across 7 bases. With V trimmed by 1 base and J by 1 base, 2 bases remained unmatched. Germline V gives CDR1 SEHNR, CDR2 FQNEAQ (reference sequence). The CDR3 runs 15 residues. CDR3 nucleotides: TGTGCCAGCAGCTTAGGCCAGGGGGGCACAGATACGCAGTATTTT. It codes for CASSLGQGGTDTQYF.

By sample fraction, this clonotype is medium-sized. J is TRBJ2-1 and V is TRBV7-2; D not resolved. Germline V gene lookup returns CDR1 SGHTA and CDR2 FQGNSA. Trimming shortened V by 5 bases and J by 6 bases, and 17 bases separated the two germline ends. The CDR3 has 15 residues. Written as DNA, the CDR3 is TGTGCCAGCAGCCCCCTCGGTGTGTCGGGCAATGAGCAGTTCTTC. Translation gives CASSPLGVSGNEQFF.

This chain connects TRBV5-4 to TRBJ1-5, with TRBD1 matching over 7 bases. The length of the CDR3 is 14 residues. V lost 5 bases and J lost 3; bases outside the gene matches: 5. Per germline, CDR1 SGHNT and CDR2 YYREEE (reference sequence). Written as DNA, the CDR3 is TGTGCCAGCAGTCGAGACAGGGTCAATCAGCCCCAGCATTTT. Encoded protein: CASSRDRVNQPQHF.

The table lists this clonotype with a few counts. The chain employs TRBV18 and TRBJ1-2; 10 nucleotides match TRBD1. The V and J ends lost 3 bases and 6 bases, in that order; junction bases with no gene match: 4. This CDR3 contains 14 residues. Germline V lookup: CDR1 KGHSH, CDR2 LQKENI. The CDR3 sequence: CASSPRTGGDGYTF. In DNA form, the CDR3 reads TGTGCCAGCTCACCCCGGACAGGGGGGGATGGCTACACCTTC.

CDR3 in amino acids: CASRGEGTLRTEAFF. The CDR3 bases are TGCGCCAGCAGGGGGGAGGGGACACTCCGAACTGAAGCTTTCTTT. The V and J genes are TRBV5-1 and TRBJ1-1, with TRBD1 as a possible D gene (6 bases). The CDR3 totals 15 residues. Germline V lookup: CDR1 SGHRS, CDR2 YFSETQ. Trimming took off 5 bases at V and 5 bases at J, with 19 bases between the two ends.

The V gene is TRBV5-4, the J gene TRBJ1-2; perhaps TRBD1 as D (6 bases). The CDR3 has 13 amino acids. The V end was cut by 0 bases, the J end by 10 bases, with 13 bases between. Germline V gene sequence: CDR1 SGHNT, CDR2 YYREEE (reference sequence). The CDR3 sequence is CASSLEGGGDYTF. The CDR3 nucleotides are TGTGCCAGCAGCTTGGAAGGAGGGGGTGACTACACCTTC.

Relative to its sample, this clonotype is medium-sized. The V and J genes are TRBV5-6 and TRBJ1-1; D is unresolved. Trimming removed 4 bases from V and 1 base from J, with 11 bases in between. CDR3 length: 14 residues. The V gene's germline CDR1 is SGHDT and CDR2 YYEEEE. CDR3 sequence reads: CASSGGGGNTEAFF. The CDR3 coding sequence is TGTGCCAGCAGCGGCGGAGGAGGGAACACTGAAGCTTTCTTT.